These 10 T cell receptor beta chains were sequenced from one sample in a study of T cells in Graves' hyperthyroidism and ophthalmopathy. RNA transcripts served as the template for amplifying TCR beta CDR3 regions. The HTBI set primed first-round TCR CDR3 RT-PCR. MiXCR was run by TCRdb on the multiplex PCR reads, yielding one entry per CDR3 protein. This table holds about 500,000 distinct CDR3 sequences, 17% found once. Sequenced input: blood. The receptors shown here come from a young woman with Graves' ophthalmopathy.

This clonotype was recorded once. The chain employs TRBV30 and TRBJ2-1, with TRBD1 matching 9 bases. The ends lost 1 base at V and 5 bases at J; junction bases unmatched: 6. This CDR3 spans 15 amino acids. Germline V gene data show CDR1 as GTSNPN and CDR2 as SVGIG (reference sequence). CDR3 region: CAWSAPGTGNNEQFF. The CDR3 region has the DNA TGTGCCTGGAGTGCTCCCGGGACAGGGAACAATGAGCAGTTCTTC.

This clonotype was recorded at least ten times. The chain employs TRBV3-1 and TRBJ1-2; 8 nucleotides line up with TRBD1. J gave up 3 bases and V 4 bases, and 7 bases lay outside the gene matches. CDR1 and CDR2 (germline): LGHDT, YNNKEL (reference sequence). The length of the CDR3 is 15 residues. CDR3 sequence: CASSRGAGGDYGYTF. The CDR3, as DNA: TGTGCCAGCAGCCGCGGGGCAGGGGGCGACTATGGCTACACCTTC.

The CDR3 nucleotides read TGTGCCAGCAGCGTCGCGGGGGGTAATGAAAAACTGTTTTTT. This encodes CASSVAGGNEKLFF. V gene TRBV9 combines with J gene TRBJ1-4; tentatively, D is TRBD1 (5 bases). CDR1 is SGDLS and CDR2 is YYNGEE in the germline V gene. Trimming took 2 bases from V and 4 from J, leaving 9 bases between them. The CDR3 extends over 14 amino acids.

The gene calls are TRBV19 and TRBJ2-7; 10 positions match TRBD1. From germline, CDR1 is LNHDA and CDR2 SQIVND (reference sequence). V gave up 8 bases and J gave up 3 bases; unmatched junction bases: 13. The CDR3 is 16 amino acids. The CDR3 bases are TGTGCCAGTGCCCCTAGCGGACAGGGGGGTGACTACGAGCAGTACTTC. This encodes CASAPSGQGGDYEQYF. Drawing the rest from reference TRBV19 and TRBJ2-7, the complete variable domain is DGGITQSPKYLFRKEGQNVTLSCEQNLNHDAMYWYRQDPGQGLRLIYYSQIVNDFQKGDIAEGYSVSREKKESFPLTVTSAQKNPTAFYLCASAPSGQGGDYEQYFGPGTRLTVT.

This clonotype was recorded at least ten times. This chain uses TRBV18 with TRBJ1-1; D is undetermined. The CDR3 loop spans 13 amino acids. Deletions cut 8 bases from V and 1 base from J, with 11 bases between. Germline lookup yields CDR1 KGHSH and CDR2 LQKENI. In DNA form, the CDR3 reads TGTGCCAGCCTGGGTTCTCGGAACACTGAAGCTTTCTTT. The encoded protein is CASLGSRNTEAFF.

The V and J genes are TRBV11-3 and TRBJ2-1; TRBD2 aligns across 8 bases. The V segment lost 1 base and the J segment 6 bases; nucleotides outside the gene matches: 11. The CDR3 loop spans 17 amino acids. From germline, CDR1 is SGHNT and CDR2 YENEEA. The CDR3 here is CASSLGGSGRAVNEQFF. The CDR3 DNA follows: TGTGCCAGCAGCTTAGGGGGCAGCGGGAGAGCCGTCAATGAGCAGTTCTTC.

The gene calls are TRBV28 and TRBJ1-3; no clear D gene. CDR3 size: 14 residues. Trimming stripped 3 bases from V and 2 bases from J, with 8 bases between. The germline gives CDR1 MDHEN, CDR2 SYDVKM. The CDR3 DNA sequence: TGTGCCAGCAGTTTCCGGGAGGCTGGAAACACCATATATTTT. Residues: CASSFREAGNTIYF. Full variable domain (outside the CDR3, taken from reference TRBV28 and TRBJ1-3): DVKVTQSSRYLVKRTGEKVFLECVQDMDHENMFWYRQDPGLGLRLIYFSYDVKMKEKGDIPEGYSVSREKKERFSLILESASTNQTSMYLCASSFREAGNTIYFGEGSWLTVV.

The chain couples TRBV20-1 to TRBJ2-7, with a weak D call TRBD1 (5 bases). This CDR3 is built from 13 residues. Germline V gives CDR1 DFQATT, CDR2 SNEGSKA (reference sequence). Here the CDR3 DNA reads TGCAGAGCTCAGGACATTAGCTCCTACGAGCAGTACTTC. Its protein is CRAQDISSYEQYF.

The chain couples TRBV9 to TRBJ1-2, with TRBD1 matching 9 bases. The trim removed 0 bases at V and 3 bases at J, leaving 3 bases unmatched. This CDR3 is built from 15 residues. The V gene's germline CDR1 is SGDLS and CDR2 YYNGEE. The CDR3 coding sequence is TGTGCCAGCAGCGTAGGGAGGGACAGGGACTATGGCTACACCTTC. Translating gives CASSVGRDRDYGYTF.

This clonotype was seen many times. This rearrangement joins TRBV30 to TRBJ2-5; D uncertain. Looked up from germline, CDR1 is GTSNPN and CDR2 is SVGIG (reference sequence). Trimming removed 1 base from V and 4 bases from J, with 7 bases in between. The CDR3 is made up of 12 amino acids. CDR3 in amino acids: CAWSANPETQYF. The DNA for the CDR3 is TGTGCCTGGAGTGCTAATCCAGAGACCCAGTACTTC.